This paragraph reports one T cell receptor beta chain. This specimen comes from a study of Tregs in tolerant kidney transplant recipients. Trimming took 1 base from V and 0 from J, leaving 7 bases between them. Germline values: CDR1 SNHLY, CDR2 FYNNEI. The CDR3 has 15 amino acids. Profiled with immunoSEQ multiplex PCR; TCRdb holds only in-frame clones, not every one. Here the sample spans roughly 16,000 clones, roughly 77% being singletons. This sample comprised Tregs from blood, obtained before the transplant. The TCR comes from a human donor who received a combined kidney and bone marrow transplant. The J gene is TRBJ2-4, the V gene TRBV2, with a possible D match to TRBD2 (6 bases). In DNA form, the CDR3 reads TGTGCCAGCAGTGAAGGGGGACTAGCCAAAAACATTCAGTACTTC. This sequence encodes CASSEGGLAKNIQYF.